These 16 T cell receptor beta chains originate from one sample sequenced in a study of immune heterogeneity within non-small cell lung tumors. Template material for each sample was 500 to 600 ng of bulk tumor genomic DNA. During surgery, several far-apart biopsies were obtained from every primary tumor. Each patient presented with untreated, newly diagnosed non-small cell lung cancer and received curative surgery. Multiplex PCR (32 V and 13 J primers) was used to amplify the TCR beta CDR3. MiXCR, applied by TCRdb to the multiplex PCR reads, yields one record per CDR3 protein. The sample carries more than 10,000 distinct CDR3 sequences, 22% recorded once. Sequencing used lung tumor tissue. The receptors originated from a man between 60 and 75 years old with non-small cell lung cancer.

This clonotype is labeled as medium-sized (0.01 to 0.1%). The chain uses TRBV6-1 and TRBJ2-7, with TRBD2 matching 9 bases. The germline CDR1 and CDR2 sequences are MNHNS and SASEGT. V trimming: 4 bases; J trimming: 6 bases; junction bases outside the gene matches: 13. The CDR3 is made up of 16 amino acids. In nucleotides, the CDR3 is TGTGCCAGCAGTGGATGGTTGAGCGGGGGGTCTGGCGAGCAGTACTTC. Its translation: CASSGWLSGGSGEQYF.

This clonotype is classed as medium-sized. The CDR3 region has the DNA TGCGCCAGCAGCTTGCAGGGGGCGGACGAAAAACTGTTTTTT. This encodes CASSLQGADEKLFF. The rearrangement links TRBV5-1 to TRBJ1-4; 8 bases align to TRBD1. The CDR3 extends over 14 amino acids. With V trimmed by 1 base and J by 8 bases, 4 bases remained unmatched. Germline CDR1 and CDR2: SGHRS and YFSETQ.

This clonotype was recorded many times. V gene TRBV29-1 combines with J gene TRBJ2-7, with 8 bases aligning to TRBD1. The CDR3 extends over 13 amino acids. Per germline, CDR1 SQVTM and CDR2 ANQGSEA. V was pared by 4 bases and J by 4 bases, with 6 bases of the junction left unmatched. This chain's CDR3 is CSVGTGRWYEQYF. The CDR3 DNA is TGCAGCGTTGGGACAGGGCGGTGGTACGAGCAGTACTTC.

This clonotype was counted between two and nine times. This sequence joins TRBV7-9 and TRBJ2-2, with D unclear. There are 16 residues in the CDR3. V lost 4 bases to trimming and J lost 4 bases, with 16 bases between them. Looked up from germline, CDR1 is SEHNR and CDR2 is FQNEAQ (reference sequence). CDR3 amino acids: CASSSAVATPTGELFF. The CDR3 bases are TGTGCCAGCAGCTCTGCCGTCGCAACCCCCACCGGGGAGCTGTTTTTT.

This clonotype was counted a few times. The chain has TRBV3-1 and TRBJ1-1; the D is unclear. Germline CDR1 LGHDT, CDR2 YNNKEL (reference sequence). Trimming shortened V by 5 bases and J by 8 bases, and 9 bases separated the two germline ends. The CDR3 consists of 11 residues. CDR3 sequence: CASSKVGEAFF. The CDR3 region has the DNA TGTGCCAGCAGCAAGGTGGGGGAAGCTTTCTTT.

In nucleotides, the CDR3 is TGTGCCAGCAGCTTAACGGGGACTATCGGGAGTTACGAGCAGTACTTC. Its protein is CASSLTGTIGSYEQYF. This sequence joins TRBV7-3 and TRBJ2-7; TRBD2 aligns across 7 bases. This CDR3 has 16 amino acids. V was clipped by 0 bases and J by 4 bases; unmatched bases: 9. CDR1 is SGHTA and CDR2 is FQGTGA in the germline V gene.

The rearrangement links TRBV20-1 to TRBJ2-7; weak D call: TRBD2 (6 bases). Germline assignment: CDR1 DFQATT and CDR2 SNEGSKA (reference sequence). The CDR3 consists of 12 residues. The V gene lost 0 bases and the J gene lost 4 bases, with 7 bases spanning the gap. Written as DNA, the CDR3 is TGCAGTGCTAGAGATCGGGAGTACGAGCAGTACTTC. This codes for CSARDREYEQYF.

Comments on this clonotype: This sequence may be a read error, since a much larger clone differs from it by one base. The CDR3 DNA reads as TGTGCTAGTGGTTTAGGGGGCCGCTCCTACGAGCAGTGCTTC. Translation: CASGLGGRSYEQCF. This chain joins TRBV12-5 and TRBJ2-7; TRBD1 matches 7 bases. Germline loops: CDR1 LGHNT, CDR2 FRNRAP. CDR3 size: 14 residues.

The rearrangement joins TRBV5-1 to TRBJ2-5; no reliable D call. CDR1 is SGHRS, CDR2 YFSETQ, per germline. The CDR3 totals 14 residues. V lost 7 bases and J lost 1, with 14 bases in between. The CDR3 is CASFDGTLQETQYF. The CDR3 nucleotides are TGCGCCAGCTTCGACGGAACTCTCCAAGAGACCCAGTACTTC.

The CDR3 spells CASSEGLAPSYNEQFF. Written as DNA, the CDR3 is TGTGCCAGCAGCGAGGGACTAGCGCCCTCCTACAATGAGCAGTTCTTC. The chain recombines TRBV11-3 with TRBJ2-1; 10 bases line up with TRBD2. V was pared by 5 bases and J by 0 bases, with 4 bases of the junction left unmatched. The CDR3 contains 16 residues. Germline V gene sequence: CDR1 SGHNT, CDR2 YENEEA.

The rearrangement links TRBV12-3 or TRBV12-4 to TRBJ2-5, with a weak D call TRBD1 (6 bases). V gave up 0 bases and J gave up 3 bases, with 8 bases separating them. The CDR3 runs 14 residues. CDR3 nucleotide sequence: TGTGCCAGCAGTTTAGCGGGGGCGGAAGAGACCCAGTACTTC. This encodes CASSLAGAEETQYF.

Notes on this clonotype: A much larger clone differs by one base, so this may be a read error. The CDR3 nucleotides are TGTGACAGTAGTGCGACGGTCTATAATTCACCCCTCCACTTT. Its protein is CDSSATVYNSPLHF. This chain links TRBV19 with TRBJ1-6; no clear D gene. In germline, CDR1 is LNHDA, CDR2 SQIVND (reference sequence). The CDR3 runs to 14 residues.

The chain has TRBV5-1 and TRBJ2-2; D not certain. V lost 5 bases and J lost 4, with 15 bases in between. The CDR3 is 15 amino acids. CDR1 and CDR2 (germline): SGHRS, YFSETQ. In DNA, the CDR3 is TGCGCCAGCAGAGTGGATGTGGGGATCACCGGGGAGCTGTTTTTT. It translates to CASRVDVGITGELFF.

This clonotype rates as medium-sized. This rearrangement joins TRBV11-3 to TRBJ2-2; D uncertain. V was pared by 5 bases and J by 2 bases, with 18 bases between. The CDR3 runs 17 residues. Germline CDR1 and CDR2: SGHNT and YENEEA. In DNA, the CDR3 is TGTGCCAGCAGCCCACCCAGCATAATCCTCAACACCGGGGAGCTGTTTTTT. It codes for CASSPPSIILNTGELFF.

The rearrangement links TRBV7-9 to TRBJ2-7; weak D call: TRBD1 (6 bases). There are 13 residues in the CDR3. Per the germline V gene, CDR1 is SEHNR and CDR2 is FQNEAQ (reference sequence). Trimming removed 3 bases at V and 6 bases at J, with 12 bases between. CDR3 coding DNA: TGTGCCAGCAGCTTTCTACAGGGTGCCGAGCAGTACTTC. Translating gives CASSFLQGAEQYF.

By frequency in the sample, this clonotype is medium-sized (0.01 to 0.1%). The V and J genes are TRBV12-3 or TRBV12-4 and TRBJ2-7; D unclear. V shed 6 bases and J shed 4 bases, with 10 bases lying between them. The CDR3 is made up of 12 amino acids. The CDR3 DNA follows: TGTGCCAGCAGAGGGTCCTCTTACGAGCAGTACTTC. Amino acid sequence: CASRGSSYEQYF.